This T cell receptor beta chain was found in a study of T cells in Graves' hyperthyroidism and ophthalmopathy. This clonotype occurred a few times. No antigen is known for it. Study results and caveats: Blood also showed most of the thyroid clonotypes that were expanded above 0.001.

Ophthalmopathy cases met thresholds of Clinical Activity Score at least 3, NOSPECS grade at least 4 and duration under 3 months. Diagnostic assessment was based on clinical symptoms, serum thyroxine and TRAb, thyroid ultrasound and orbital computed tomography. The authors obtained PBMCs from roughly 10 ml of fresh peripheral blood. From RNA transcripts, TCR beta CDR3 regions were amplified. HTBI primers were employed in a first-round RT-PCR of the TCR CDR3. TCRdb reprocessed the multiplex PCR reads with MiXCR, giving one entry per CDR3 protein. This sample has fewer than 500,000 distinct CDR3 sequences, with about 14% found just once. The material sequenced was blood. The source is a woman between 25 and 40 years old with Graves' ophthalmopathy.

The CDR3 spells CASSNRDPNQPQHF. The CDR3 nucleotides read TGTGCCAGCAGTAATAGAGATCCAAATCAGCCCCAGCATTTT. V is TRBV6-1 and J is TRBJ1-5; D remains unclear. Trimming stripped 5 bases from V and 4 bases from J, with 12 bases between. Germline V gene data show CDR1 as MNHNS and CDR2 as SASEGT. The CDR3 totals 14 residues.